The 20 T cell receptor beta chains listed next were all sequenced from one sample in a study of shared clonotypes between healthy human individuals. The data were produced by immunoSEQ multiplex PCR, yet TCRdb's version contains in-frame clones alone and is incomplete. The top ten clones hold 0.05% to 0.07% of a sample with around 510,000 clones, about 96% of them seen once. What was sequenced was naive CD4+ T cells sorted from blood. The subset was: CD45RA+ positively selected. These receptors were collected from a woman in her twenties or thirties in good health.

Here the CDR3 DNA reads TGTGCCAGCAGCTTAGAGGGACTCCCGGGTTTAAAACTGTTTTTT. Encoded protein: CASSLEGLPGLKLFF. The chain has TRBV7-9 and TRBJ1-4; D possibly corresponds to TRBD1 (5 bases). CDR3 length: 15 amino acids. Germline CDR1 reads SEHNR; CDR2 reads FQNEAQ (reference sequence). V was cut by 1 base and J by 10 bases, with 16 bases left in between.

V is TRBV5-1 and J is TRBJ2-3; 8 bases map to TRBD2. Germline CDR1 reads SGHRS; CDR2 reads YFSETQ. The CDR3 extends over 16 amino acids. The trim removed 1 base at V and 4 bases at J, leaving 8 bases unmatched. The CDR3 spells CASSLPAGGGSDTQYF. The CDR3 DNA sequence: TGCGCCAGCAGCTTGCCGGCGGGAGGAGGCTCAGATACGCAGTATTTT.

The CDR3, as DNA: TGCGCCAGCAGTCAGGGGACTACGAGCTCCTACAATGAGCAGTTCTTC. It translates to CASSQGTTSSYNEQFF. The chain recombines TRBV4-1 with TRBJ2-1, with D maybe TRBD2 (7 bases). The CDR3 has 16 residues. The V end was cut by 6 bases, the J end by 0 bases, with 15 bases between. CDR1 MGHRA and CDR2 YSYEKL come from the germline V gene.

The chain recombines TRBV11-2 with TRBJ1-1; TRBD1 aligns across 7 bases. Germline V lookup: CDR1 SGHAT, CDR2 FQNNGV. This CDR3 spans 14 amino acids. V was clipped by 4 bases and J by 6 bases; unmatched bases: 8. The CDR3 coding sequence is TGTGCCAGCAGCTCCCGGAGGACAGGCGCTGAAGCTTTCTTT. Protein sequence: CASSSRRTGAEAFF. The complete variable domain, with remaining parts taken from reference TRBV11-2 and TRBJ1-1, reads EAGVAQSPRYKIIEKRQSVAFWCNPISGHATLYWYQQILGQGPKLLIQFQNNGVVDDSQLPKDRFSAERLKGVDSTLKIQPAKLEDSAVYLCASSSRRTGAEAFFGQGTRLTVV.

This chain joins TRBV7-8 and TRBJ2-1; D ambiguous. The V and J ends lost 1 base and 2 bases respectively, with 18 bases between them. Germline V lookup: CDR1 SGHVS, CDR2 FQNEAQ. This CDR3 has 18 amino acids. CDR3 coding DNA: TGTGCCAGCAGCTTAGGATTATCCTCAACCCCACCCTACAATGAGCAGTTCTTC. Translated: CASSLGLSSTPPYNEQFF.

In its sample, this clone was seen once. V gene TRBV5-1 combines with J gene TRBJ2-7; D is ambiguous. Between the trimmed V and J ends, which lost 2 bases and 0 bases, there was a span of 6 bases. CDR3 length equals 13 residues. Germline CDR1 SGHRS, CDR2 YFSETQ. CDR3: CASSFYSSYEQYF. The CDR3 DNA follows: TGCGCCAGCAGCTTCTATAGCTCCTACGAGCAGTACTTC.

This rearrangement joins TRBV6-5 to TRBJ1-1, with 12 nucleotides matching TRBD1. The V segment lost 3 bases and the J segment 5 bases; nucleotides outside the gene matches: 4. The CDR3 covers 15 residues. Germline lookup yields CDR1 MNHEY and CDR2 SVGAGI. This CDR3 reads CASSYGDRGLTEAFF. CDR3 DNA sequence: TGTGCCAGCAGTTATGGGGACAGGGGGCTGACTGAAGCTTTCTTT.

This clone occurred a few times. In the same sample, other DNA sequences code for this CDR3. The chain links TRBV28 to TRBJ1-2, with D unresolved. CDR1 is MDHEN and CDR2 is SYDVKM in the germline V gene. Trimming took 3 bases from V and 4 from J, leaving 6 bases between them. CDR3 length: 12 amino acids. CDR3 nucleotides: TGTGCCAGCAGTTTGACGGTCTATGGCTACACCTTC. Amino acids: CASSLTVYGYTF.

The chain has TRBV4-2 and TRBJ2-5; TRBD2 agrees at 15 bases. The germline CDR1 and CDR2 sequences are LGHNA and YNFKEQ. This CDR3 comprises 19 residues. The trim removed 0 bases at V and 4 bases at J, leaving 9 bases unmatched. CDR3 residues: CASSQDRTRTSGGGETQYF. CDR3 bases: TGTGCCAGCAGCCAAGACCGCACCCGGACTAGCGGGGGGGGAGAGACCCAGTACTTC.

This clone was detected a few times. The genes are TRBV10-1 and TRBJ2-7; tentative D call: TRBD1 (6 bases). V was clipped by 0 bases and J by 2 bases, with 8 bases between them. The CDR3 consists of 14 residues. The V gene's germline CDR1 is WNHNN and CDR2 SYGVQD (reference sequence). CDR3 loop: CASSESQGPYEQYF. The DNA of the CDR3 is TGCGCCAGCAGTGAGTCTCAGGGGCCCTACGAGCAGTACTTC.

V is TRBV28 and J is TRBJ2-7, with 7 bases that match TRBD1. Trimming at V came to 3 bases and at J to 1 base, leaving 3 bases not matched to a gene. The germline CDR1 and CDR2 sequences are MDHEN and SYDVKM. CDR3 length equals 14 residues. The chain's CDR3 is CASSLARGSYEQYF. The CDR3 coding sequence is TGTGCCAGCAGTTTGGCCAGGGGGTCCTACGAGCAGTACTTC.

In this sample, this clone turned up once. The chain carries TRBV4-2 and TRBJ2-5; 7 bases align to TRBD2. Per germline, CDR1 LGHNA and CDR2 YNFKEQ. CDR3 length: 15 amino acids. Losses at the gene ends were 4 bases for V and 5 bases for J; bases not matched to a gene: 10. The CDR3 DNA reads TGTGCCAGCAGCCGAGGTAGCGGGCCGTTTGAGACCCAGTACTTC. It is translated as CASSRGSGPFETQYF.

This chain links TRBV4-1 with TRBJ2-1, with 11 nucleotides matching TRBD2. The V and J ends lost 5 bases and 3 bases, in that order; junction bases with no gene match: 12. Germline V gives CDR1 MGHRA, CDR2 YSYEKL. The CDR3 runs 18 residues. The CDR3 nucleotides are TGCGCCAGCAGCGAGCACCCCGGGACTAGCGGCCACTACAATGAGCAGTTCTTC. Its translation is CASSEHPGTSGHYNEQFF.

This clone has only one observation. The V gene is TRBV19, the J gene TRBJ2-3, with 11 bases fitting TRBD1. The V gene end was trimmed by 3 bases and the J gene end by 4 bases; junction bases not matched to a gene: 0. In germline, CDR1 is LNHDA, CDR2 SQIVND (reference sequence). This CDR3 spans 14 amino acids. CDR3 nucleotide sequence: TGTGCCAGTAGTATGGGACAGGGGGCAGATACGCAGTATTTT. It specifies CASSMGQGADTQYF.

The CDR3 reads CASSAEGRELFF. CDR3 DNA: TGTGCCAGTAGTGCGGAGGGTCGGGAGCTGTTTTTT. This chain links TRBV19 with TRBJ2-2, with D perhaps matching TRBD2 (6 bases). Germline assignment: CDR1 LNHDA and CDR2 SQIVND (reference sequence). CDR3 length equals 12 residues. Deletions cut 5 bases from V and 9 bases from J, with 10 bases between.

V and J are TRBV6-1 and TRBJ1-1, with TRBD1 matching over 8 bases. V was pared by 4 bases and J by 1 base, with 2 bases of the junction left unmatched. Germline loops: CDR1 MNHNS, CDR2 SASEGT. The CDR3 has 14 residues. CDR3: CASSADRANTEAFF. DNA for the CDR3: TGTGCCAGCAGTGCGGACAGGGCGAACACTGAAGCTTTCTTT.

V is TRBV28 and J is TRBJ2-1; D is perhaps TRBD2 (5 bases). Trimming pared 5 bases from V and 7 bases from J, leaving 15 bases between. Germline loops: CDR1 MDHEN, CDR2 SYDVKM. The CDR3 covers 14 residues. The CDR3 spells CASSPRGYRNEQFF. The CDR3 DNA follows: TGTGCCAGCAGTCCCCGGGGTTACCGTAATGAGCAGTTCTTC.

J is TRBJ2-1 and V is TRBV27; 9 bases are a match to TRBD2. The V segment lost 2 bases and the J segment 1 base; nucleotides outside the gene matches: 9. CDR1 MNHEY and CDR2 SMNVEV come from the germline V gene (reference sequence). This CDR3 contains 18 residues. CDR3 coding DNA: TGTGCCAGCAGTTTAAGACAGCCTAGCGGGATTTCCTACAATGAGCAGTTCTTC. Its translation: CASSLRQPSGISYNEQFF.

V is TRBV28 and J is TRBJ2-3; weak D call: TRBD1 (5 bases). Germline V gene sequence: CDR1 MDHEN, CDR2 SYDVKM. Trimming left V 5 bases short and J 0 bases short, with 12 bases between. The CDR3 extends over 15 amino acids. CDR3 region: CASSQRGFSTDTQYF. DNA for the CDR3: TGTGCCAGCAGTCAAAGGGGTTTTAGCACAGATACGCAGTATTTT.

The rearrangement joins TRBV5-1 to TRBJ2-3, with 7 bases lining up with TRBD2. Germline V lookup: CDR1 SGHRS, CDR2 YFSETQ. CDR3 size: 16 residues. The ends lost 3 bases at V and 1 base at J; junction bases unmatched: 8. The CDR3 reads CASSSTSAPGTDTQYF. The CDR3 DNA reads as TGCGCCAGCAGCTCTACTAGCGCACCTGGCACAGATACGCAGTATTTT.